A single sample is the source of the 2 T cell receptor beta chains below, sequenced in a study of identical twins. TCRdb used MiXCR to reprocess the 5' RACE reads, holding one entry per CDR3 protein. The sample holds a few hundred thousand distinct CDR3 sequences, 10% to 15% seen once. This same sample was also part of a study on yellow fever vaccine responses in identical twins.

Sequencing was performed on memory (CD45RO+) T cells sorted from blood. These receptors were taken from a woman in her late teens or twenties in good health.

This clonotype has more than one count but fewer than ten. This chain connects TRBV7-2 to TRBJ1-1; D unclear. This CDR3 region has 13 residues. Germline values: CDR1 SGHTA, CDR2 FQGNSA. Deletions cut 4 bases from V and 1 base from J, with 7 bases between. CDR3 in amino acids: CASSSKRNTEAFF. For the CDR3, the DNA is TGTGCCAGCAGCTCAAAACGGAACACTGAAGCTTTCTTT.

The chain has TRBV6-2 or TRBV6-3 and TRBJ2-6; D might be TRBD1 (5 bases). The CDR3 loop spans 22 amino acids. Trimming left V 0 bases short and J 3 bases short, with 27 bases between. The germline CDR1 and CDR2 sequences are MNHEY and SVGEGT. CDR3 protein: CASSYSDSRDTDTRIGANVLTF. The CDR3 nucleotides read TGTGCCAGCAGTTACTCGGATAGCAGAGACACGGACACTCGAATTGGGGCCAACGTCCTGACTTTC.